Shown below are 26 T cell receptor beta chains from a single sample sequenced in a study of CD8 T cells in Susac syndrome. Reverse transcription used about 0.5 to 1 ug RNA and random hexamers. TCRdb reprocessed the immunoSEQ multiplex PCR reads with MiXCR, giving one entry per CDR3 protein. The sample carries about 120,000 distinct CDR3 sequences, 96% recorded once. Input material: CD4+ T cells from PBMCs. These receptors were obtained from a human donor with Susac syndrome.

The chain combines TRBV28 with TRBJ1-5, with TRBD1 as a possible D gene (6 bases). The CDR3 is 12 residues long. Germline CDR1 and CDR2: MDHEN and SYDVKM. The V gene lost 7 bases and the J gene lost 11 bases, with 15 bases spanning the gap. Here the CDR3 DNA reads TGTGCCAGCACTGTCAGCGACAGGTCCCAGCATTTT. As protein: CASTVSDRSQHF.

The V gene is TRBV25-1, the J gene TRBJ1-1; D remains unclear. Trimming pared 3 bases from V and 0 bases from J, leaving 8 bases between. The CDR3 has 14 residues. The germline V gene encodes CDR1 MGHDK and CDR2 SYGVNS. CDR3 sequence: CASSDMHLNTEAFF. CDR3 coding DNA: TGTGCCAGCAGTGATATGCACCTGAACACTGAAGCTTTCTTT.

The chain is built from TRBV5-4 and TRBJ1-2; TRBD1 agrees at 7 bases. The CDR3 runs 14 residues. Trimming cost V 4 bases and J 2 bases; bases outside gene matches: 5. CDR1 and CDR2 (germline): SGHNT, YYREEE (reference sequence). The CDR3 protein is CASSVGQPNYGYTF. CDR3 bases: TGTGCCAGCAGCGTGGGACAGCCGAACTATGGCTACACCTTC.

The CDR3 spells CSVEPTMREVQETQYF. The CDR3 DNA reads as TGCAGCGTTGAACCAACAATGCGGGAGGTACAAGAGACCCAGTACTTC. The chain couples TRBV29-1 to TRBJ2-5; 8 nucleotides align to TRBD2. Germline V gene sequence: CDR1 SQVTM, CDR2 ANQGSEA. V trimming: 2 bases; J trimming: 2 bases; junction bases outside the gene matches: 10. This CDR3 is built from 16 residues.

This chain connects TRBV12-3 or TRBV12-4 to TRBJ1-5; D uncertain. The CDR3 is made up of 14 amino acids. Trimming took off 0 bases at V and 7 bases at J, with 10 bases between the two ends. The CDR3 region has the DNA TGTGCCAGCAGTTTAGCGCTCAGTGGGCAGCCCCAGCATTTT. It yields the protein CASSLALSGQPQHF.

This chain links TRBV29-1 with TRBJ1-4, with TRBD1 matching 7 bases. Trimming removed 5 bases from V and 2 bases from J; junction bases left unmatched: 8. The CDR3 runs to 15 residues. Germline CDR1 and CDR2: SQVTM and ANQGSEA. CDR3 DNA: TGCAGCGTTAAGACAGGGACCTTGACTAATGAAAAACTGTTTTTT. Translated: CSVKTGTLTNEKLFF.

This chain uses TRBV2 with TRBJ2-5, with D uncertain. Germline V CDR1 and CDR2: SNHLY, FYNNEI. The CDR3 has 13 residues. V lost 7 bases and J lost 5, with 14 bases in between. CDR3 loop: CASNINLRETQYF. In DNA, the CDR3 is TGTGCCAGCAACATTAATCTCCGGGAGACCCAGTACTTC.

This chain uses TRBV7-9 with TRBJ2-1, with 7 bases matching TRBD1. V shed 9 bases and J 6 bases; nucleotides not matched to a gene: 8. The germline CDR1 and CDR2 sequences are SEHNR and FQNEAQ (reference sequence). CDR3 length: 13 residues. As DNA, the CDR3 is TGTGCCAGGGCCGGGCCAGGGGGCAATGAGCAGTTCTTC. It specifies CARAGPGGNEQFF. The full variable domain, completed using reference TRBV7-9 and TRBJ2-1, is DTGVSQNPRHKITKRGQNVTFRCDPISEHNRLYWYRQTLGQGPEFLTYFQNEAQLEKSRLLSDRFSAERPKGSFSTLEIQRTEQGDSAMYLCARAGPGGNEQFFGPGTRLTVL.

The rearrangement uses TRBV28 and TRBJ1-5, with D possibly matching TRBD1 (6 bases). This CDR3 comprises 14 residues. Trimming shortened V by 6 bases and J by 9 bases, and 18 bases separated the two germline ends. Germline-derived CDR1 and CDR2 are MDHEN and SYDVKM. In DNA, the CDR3 is TGTGCCAGCAGAACGCCCCAGGGAGGGGGGCCCCAGCATTTT. Translation gives CASRTPQGGGPQHF.

The rearrangement joins TRBV20-1 to TRBJ2-3, with TRBD2 as a possible D gene (5 bases). V shed 3 bases and J shed 6 bases, with 10 bases lying between them. Germline V lookup: CDR1 DFQATT, CDR2 SNEGSKA (reference sequence). The CDR3 runs 12 residues. CDR3 in amino acids: CSASVLADTQYF. The CDR3 DNA sequence: TGCAGTGCTAGTGTGCTAGCCGATACGCAGTATTTT.

The rearrangement links TRBV11-2 to TRBJ1-2, with D possibly TRBD1 on 5 matching bases. The germline V and J ends were trimmed by 1 base and 3 bases, with 9 bases remaining between them. The CDR3 is made up of 14 amino acids. In germline, CDR1 is SGHAT, CDR2 FQNNGV. In DNA form, the CDR3 reads TGTGCCAGCAGCTTAGCAGGGTTGGACTATGGCTACACCTTC. Translating gives CASSLAGLDYGYTF.

The chain uses TRBV2 and TRBJ2-1; 8 positions agree with TRBD2. The CDR3 runs 15 residues. Germline V lookup: CDR1 SNHLY, CDR2 FYNNEI. V lost 6 bases and J lost 6; bases outside the gene matches: 10. CDR3 sequence reads: CASRKAGAVGNEQFF. CDR3 nucleotides: TGTGCCAGCAGAAAAGCGGGAGCTGTGGGCAATGAGCAGTTCTTC.

The chain joins TRBV12-3 or TRBV12-4 to TRBJ2-7, with D perhaps TRBD1 (5 bases). V shed 5 bases and J shed 6 bases, with 17 bases lying between them. The CDR3 totals 14 residues. For the CDR3, the DNA is TGTGCCAGCAGTATCTCGACAGCTACAGGCGAGCAGTACTTC. Protein: CASSISTATGEQYF.

The J gene is TRBJ2-3, the V gene TRBV19; D call uncertain. Trimming pared 8 bases from V and 1 base from J, leaving 10 bases between. In germline, CDR1 is LNHDA, CDR2 SQIVND (reference sequence). The CDR3 covers 13 residues. CDR3 loop: CASGYTRTDTQYF. The CDR3 DNA reads TGTGCCAGTGGGTATACCCGCACAGATACGCAGTATTTT.

V usage is TRBV6-1 and J usage is TRBJ2-1, with D possibly matching TRBD2 (6 bases). Between the trimmed V and J ends, which lost 5 bases and 7 bases, there was a span of 9 bases. CDR3 size: 12 residues. Looked up from germline, CDR1 is MNHNS and CDR2 is SASEGT. CDR3 nucleotides: TGTGCCAGCAGTCTACGGGGGAATGAGCAGTTCTTC. Translation gives CASSLRGNEQFF.

The gene calls are TRBV11-2 and TRBJ1-5; 10 bases fit TRBD1. This CDR3 has 15 amino acids. The germline gives CDR1 SGHAT, CDR2 FQNNGV. V lost 5 bases to trimming and J lost 3 bases; unmatched junction nucleotides: 4. CDR3 protein: CASSPGTGDNQPQHF. CDR3 nucleotide sequence: TGTGCCAGCAGCCCCGGGACAGGGGACAATCAGCCCCAGCATTTT.

The V gene is TRBV7-3, the J gene TRBJ2-1; 8 bases match TRBD2. With 8 bases clipped from V and 5 bases from J, the junction kept 8 bases outside the gene matches. This CDR3 is 14 amino acids long. CDR1 is SGHTA, CDR2 FQGTGA, per germline. The CDR3 sequence is CASGVAGPNNEQFF. CDR3 nucleotide sequence: TGTGCCAGCGGAGTAGCGGGGCCTAACAATGAGCAGTTCTTC. Full variable domain (remainder filled in from reference TRBV7-3 and TRBJ2-1): GAGVSQTPSNKVTEKGKYVELRCDPISGHTALYWYRQSLGQGPEFLIYFQGTGAADDSGLPNDRFFAVRPEGSVSTLKIQRTERGDSAVYLCASGVAGPNNEQFFGPGTRLTVL.

The chain has TRBV12-3 or TRBV12-4 and TRBJ2-1; 14 bases line up with TRBD2. J was trimmed by 7 bases and V by 3 bases; bases with no gene match: 8. This CDR3 spans 17 amino acids. Here the CDR3 reads CASSFGGLAGAGNEQFF. The DNA of the CDR3 is TGTGCCAGCAGTTTCGGGGGACTAGCGGGAGCTGGTAATGAGCAGTTCTTC.

The chain is built from TRBV5-1 and TRBJ2-7, with D unclear. V was shortened by 0 bases and J by 5 bases, with 12 bases between the two germline ends. This CDR3 region has 14 residues. Germline V gives CDR1 SGHRS, CDR2 YFSETQ. The CDR3 coding sequence is TGCGCCAGCAGCTTGGGGTCCGGGCGCGACGAGCAGTACTTC. It translates to CASSLGSGRDEQYF. The full variable domain, rest sourced from reference TRBV5-1 and TRBJ2-7, is KAGVTQTPRYLIKTRGQQVTLSCSPISGHRSVSWYQQTPGQGLQFLFEYFSETQRNKGNFPGRFSGRQFSNSRSEMNVSTLELGDSALYLCASSLGSGRDEQYFGPGTRLTVT.

The V call is TRBV19, the J call TRBJ2-4, with 7 bases aligning to TRBD1. Trimming at V came to 1 base and at J to 8 bases, leaving 11 bases not matched to a gene. In germline, CDR1 is LNHDA, CDR2 SQIVND (reference sequence). The CDR3 is 16 residues long. The CDR3 nucleotides are TGTGCCAGTAGTATAGGCTCACAGGGGTGGAAGGACATTCAGTACTTC. Its protein is CASSIGSQGWKDIQYF. Full variable domain (outside the CDR3, taken from reference TRBV19 and TRBJ2-4): DGGITQSPKYLFRKEGQNVTLSCEQNLNHDAMYWYRQDPGQGLRLIYYSQIVNDFQKGDIAEGYSVSREKKESFPLTVTSAQKNPTAFYLCASSIGSQGWKDIQYFGAGTRLSVL.

The rearrangement links TRBV5-6 to TRBJ2-5, with 14 bases identical to TRBD2. The CDR3 is 20 amino acids. J lost 2 bases, V lost 0 bases, and 12 bases had no gene match. Germline loops: CDR1 SGHDT, CDR2 YYEEEE. Here the CDR3 reads CASSLGRTSGRISRQETQYF. Written as DNA, the CDR3 is TGTGCCAGCAGCTTGGGGAGGACTAGCGGGAGGATCAGCCGGCAAGAGACCCAGTACTTC.

The chain joins TRBV24-1 to TRBJ2-5; D may correspond to TRBD1 or TRBD2 (5 bases each). The CDR3 is 15 amino acids. Deletions cut 4 bases from V and 2 bases from J, with 13 bases between. CDR1 KGHDR and CDR2 SFDVKD come from the germline V gene. In nucleotides, the CDR3 is TGTGCCACCAGTGACCCGGGACCGAAGCAAGAGACCCAGTACTTC. This gives the protein CATSDPGPKQETQYF.

The V call is TRBV12-3 or TRBV12-4, the J call TRBJ2-7, with D perhaps being TRBD1 or TRBD2 (6 bases each). The V end lost 8 bases, the J end lost 2 bases, and 16 bases lay between the germline ends. The CDR3 extends over 14 amino acids. The CDR3 reads CASSPPGATYEQYF. Written as DNA, the CDR3 is TGTGCCAGCTCCCCCCCGGGGGCGACCTACGAGCAGTACTTC.

The chain is built from TRBV6-5 and TRBJ2-1; maybe TRBD2 (6 bases). Germline lookup yields CDR1 MNHEY and CDR2 SVGAGI. V was pared by 7 bases and J by 6 bases, with 16 bases between. The CDR3 runs 14 residues. The chain's CDR3 is CASTTAGSPNEQFF. The CDR3 DNA is TGTGCCAGCACCACTGCGGGGTCCCCCAATGAGCAGTTCTTC.

This rearrangement joins TRBV5-1 to TRBJ2-1, with D perhaps TRBD1 or TRBD2 (5 bases each). The length of the CDR3 is 15 residues. Trimming shortened V by 0 bases and J by 4 bases, and 11 bases separated the two germline ends. Germline-derived CDR1 and CDR2 are SGHRS and YFSETQ. The CDR3: CASSLGGSLYNEQFF. CDR3 in DNA: TGCGCCAGCAGCTTGGGGGGGAGTTTGTACAATGAGCAGTTCTTC.

This clonotype was detected only once. The J gene is TRBJ2-5, the V gene TRBV11-1; 12 nucleotides line up with TRBD2. This CDR3 comprises 15 residues. V lost 5 bases to trimming and J lost 3 bases; unmatched junction nucleotides: 4. Germline V lookup: CDR1 SGHAT, CDR2 FQDESV (reference sequence). The CDR3 loop reads CASSGRTSGKETQYF. CDR3 bases: TGTGCCAGCAGCGGACGGACTAGCGGGAAAGAGACCCAGTACTTC.